The 5 T cell receptor beta chains below were found in one sample sequenced in a study of Graves' ophthalmopathy and Graves' hyperthyroidism. TCR beta CDR3 regions were amplified from RNA transcripts. Amplification began with first-round RT-PCR using HTBI primers, then second-round multiplex PCR was performed. Via MiXCR, TCRdb re-called the multiplex PCR reads, giving one row per CDR3 protein. The sample holds some 750,000 distinct CDR3 sequences; roughly 40% are singletons and the top ten take 40% to 55%. Sequenced input: peripheral blood. These receptors came from an adult man with Graves' ophthalmopathy.

As regards this clonotype: The junction departs from germline at one end; a sequencing error may be responsible. The chain links TRBV7-9 to TRBJ1-2; D is unclear. Per germline, CDR1 SEHNR and CDR2 FQNEAQ (reference sequence). This CDR3 is built from 14 residues. The CDR3 loop reads CASSQAAGSYGYTF. CDR3 nucleotides: TGCGCCAGCAGCCAAGCAGCTGGTTCGTATGGCTACACCTTC. Full variable domain (missing parts from reference TRBV7-9 and TRBJ1-2): DTGVSQNPRHKITKRGQNVTFRCDPISEHNRLYWYRQTLGQGPEFLTYFQNEAQLEKSRLLSDRFSAERPKGSFSTLEIQRTEQGDSAMYLCASSQAAGSYGYTFGSGTRLTVV.

This clonotype was observed many times. The J gene is TRBJ1-2, the V gene TRBV15; the D is unclear. The CDR3 spans 13 residues. V lost 4 bases and J lost 5, with 11 bases in between. Germline V CDR1 and CDR2: LNHNV, YYDKDF (reference sequence). The CDR3 nucleotides read TGTGCCACCAGCACACCCGCGAAGTATGGCTACACCTTC. It specifies CATSTPAKYGYTF.

This clonotype was observed a few times. The chain carries TRBV25-1 and TRBJ1-4, with a tentative D call TRBD1 (5 bases). CDR1 and CDR2 from the germline V gene are MGHDK and SYGVNS. Between the trimmed V and J ends, which lost 8 bases and 8 bases, there was a span of 12 bases. The CDR3 runs to 12 residues. The CDR3 nucleotides are TGTGCCAGCCAGGGAGTGGTCGAAAAACTGTTTTTT. It codes for CASQGVVEKLFF.

This chain uses TRBV11-3 with TRBJ1-3; D remains unclear. V shed 6 bases and J shed 0 bases, with 15 bases lying between them. The CDR3 is made up of 16 amino acids. Germline CDR1 is SGHNT and CDR2 is YENEEA. The CDR3 DNA follows: TGTGCCAGCAGTCTCTCATACGGAGGCTCTGGAAACACCATATATTTT. Encoded protein: CASSLSYGGSGNTIYF.

In its sample, this clonotype was seen a few times. V and J are TRBV27 and TRBJ1-6; the D gene is possibly TRBD1 (6 bases). V gave up 8 bases and J gave up 9 bases, with 11 bases separating them. Germline V gene data show CDR1 as MNHEY and CDR2 as SMNVEV (reference sequence). The CDR3 is 12 amino acids. CDR3 nucleotides: TGTGCCAGCTCTACAGGGATTTCACCCCTCCACTTT. Its translation is CASSTGISPLHF.